Below are 27 T cell receptor beta chains sequenced from a single sample in a study of T cell changes during pregnancy in multiple sclerosis. Measured with immunoSEQ multiplex PCR; TCRdb has only the in-frame clones, and not every one. This table holds about 40,000 clones, roughly 90% found once. The specimen sequenced was PBMCs (not recorded whether the cells were cultured). These TCRs come from a female donor with multiple sclerosis, enrolled in a pregnancy study.

The genes are TRBV7-9 and TRBJ2-7, with TRBD2 matching 8 bases. Germline assignment: CDR1 SEHNR and CDR2 FQNEAQ (reference sequence). There are 14 residues in the CDR3. Trimming at V came to 5 bases and at J to 5 bases, leaving 8 bases not matched to a gene. CDR3 nucleotide sequence: TGTGCCAGCAGCGAGCAGGGACTAGTTAACGAGCAGTACTTC. Protein: CASSEQGLVNEQYF.

J is TRBJ2-7 and V is TRBV27; the match to TRBD1 covers 7 bases. Germline CDR1 MNHEY, CDR2 SMNVEV (reference sequence). This CDR3 has 15 residues. Germline trimming cut 4 bases from V and 5 bases from J; bases unmatched to any gene: 11. The CDR3 loop reads CASSSPTGLLDEQYF. The CDR3 coding sequence is TGTGCCAGCAGTTCCCCGACAGGGCTATTGGACGAGCAGTACTTC.

The rearrangement uses TRBV27 and TRBJ1-1, with a possible D match to TRBD1 (6 bases). Per germline, CDR1 MNHEY and CDR2 SMNVEV (reference sequence). Between the trimmed V and J ends, which lost 5 bases and 2 bases, there was a span of 12 bases. There are 14 residues in the CDR3. CDR3 loop: CASSKRTDNTEAFF. The CDR3 DNA sequence: TGTGCCAGCAGTAAAAGGACAGACAACACTGAAGCTTTCTTT.

This clone was seen a few times. This chain's CDR3 is CASSQAGVGYGYTF. The DNA for the CDR3 is TGTGCCAGCAGCCAAGCAGGGGTGGGCTATGGCTACACCTTC. This rearrangement joins TRBV4-2 to TRBJ1-2, with D tentatively TRBD1 (6 bases). Germline V gives CDR1 LGHNA, CDR2 YNFKEQ. CDR3 length: 14 residues. V dropped 1 base and J dropped 4 bases, with 10 bases sitting between them.

The J gene is TRBJ2-7, the V gene TRBV11-2, with 7 bases that match TRBD2. The length of the CDR3 is 15 residues. Germline V gene data show CDR1 as SGHAT and CDR2 as FQNNGV. After removal of 7 bases from V and 3 bases from J, the junction contained 12 bases not matched to a gene. The CDR3 reads CASTRSAGEFYEQYF. The DNA of the CDR3 is TGTGCCAGCACTCGCTCGGCGGGAGAGTTCTACGAGCAGTACTTC. Full variable domain (remainder filled in from reference TRBV11-2 and TRBJ2-7): EAGVAQSPRYKIIEKRQSVAFWCNPISGHATLYWYQQILGQGPKLLIQFQNNGVVDDSQLPKDRFSAERLKGVDSTLKIQPAKLEDSAVYLCASTRSAGEFYEQYFGPGTRLTVT.

V gene TRBV30 combines with J gene TRBJ2-1; D ambiguous. The CDR3 is 12 residues long. The germline CDR1 and CDR2 sequences are GTSNPN and SVGIG (reference sequence). V lost 5 bases to trimming and J lost 3 bases, with 8 bases between them. CDR3 DNA: TGTGCCTGGCATCCAGACTACAATGAGCAGTTCTTC. Protein: CAWHPDYNEQFF.

The chain carries TRBV7-3 and TRBJ2-1, with D maybe TRBD2 (5 bases). The CDR3 contains 13 residues. Germline V CDR1 and CDR2: SGHTA, FQGTGA. V was trimmed by 3 bases and J by 4 bases, leaving 7 bases between them. As DNA, the CDR3 is TGTGCCAGCAGCTTGGACTCTTACAATGAGCAGTTCTTC. Translation gives CASSLDSYNEQFF.

This clone was recorded a few times. The chain has TRBV6-1 and TRBJ2-5; TRBD1 is a possible D gene (6 bases). The germline V gene encodes CDR1 MNHNS and CDR2 SASEGT. The length of the CDR3 is 17 residues. V was trimmed by 1 base and J by 1 base, leaving 16 bases between them. CDR3 sequence (DNA): TGTGCCAGCAGTGAAGATCCCCAGGGGTGGGGCCAAGAGACCCAGTACTTC. It codes for CASSEDPQGWGQETQYF.

J is TRBJ2-5 and V is TRBV7-9; D remains unclear. Germline V gene sequence: CDR1 SEHNR, CDR2 FQNEAQ (reference sequence). The V end was cut by 0 bases, the J end by 5 bases, with 10 bases between. The CDR3 has 14 residues. Written as DNA, the CDR3 is TGTGCCAGCAGCTTAGCAGTTCAGCCGGAGACCCAGTACTTC. Its translation: CASSLAVQPETQYF.

The V gene is TRBV7-9, the J gene TRBJ2-1; 8 bases are a match to TRBD1. The CDR3 is 15 amino acids. The trim removed 3 bases at V and 7 bases at J, leaving 8 bases unmatched. CDR1 is SEHNR, CDR2 FQNEAQ, per germline (reference sequence). CDR3 sequence reads: CASSFGGTGPNEQFF. The CDR3, as DNA: TGTGCCAGCAGCTTCGGTGGGACAGGCCCTAATGAGCAGTTCTTC. The full variable domain, with the rest looked up from reference TRBV7-9 and TRBJ2-1, is DTGVSQNPRHKITKRGQNVTFRCDPISEHNRLYWYRQTLGQGPEFLTYFQNEAQLEKSRLLSDRFSAERPKGSFSTLEIQRTEQGDSAMYLCASSFGGTGPNEQFFGPGTRLTVL.

The chain joins TRBV11-3 to TRBJ2-2; 9 nucleotides match TRBD2. J gave up 8 bases and V 5 bases, and 6 bases lay outside the gene matches. CDR3 length: 14 amino acids. The germline V gene has CDR1 SGHNT and CDR2 YENEEA. CDR3 region: CASSPGLASGELFF. The CDR3 DNA reads TGTGCCAGCAGCCCGGGACTAGCTTCGGGGGAGCTGTTTTTT.

This chain joins TRBV27 and TRBJ2-2; TRBD2 matches 9 bases. Per germline, CDR1 MNHEY and CDR2 SMNVEV (reference sequence). The CDR3 totals 16 residues. Trimming took 6 bases from V and 5 from J; bases not matched to a gene: 10. The CDR3 region is CASRKPGLAFTGELFF. The CDR3 nucleotides are TGTGCCAGCAGGAAGCCGGGACTAGCTTTTACCGGGGAGCTGTTTTTT.

The V and J genes are TRBV5-1 and TRBJ2-7; TRBD2 matches at 8 bases. Germline assignment: CDR1 SGHRS and CDR2 YFSETQ. This CDR3 is 15 amino acids long. J lost 4 bases, V lost 2 bases, and 8 bases had no gene match. The DNA of the CDR3 is TGCGCCAGCAGCTTAACGAGCGGGAGCGGTTACGAGCAGTACTTC. Translating gives CASSLTSGSGYEQYF. The whole variable domain, remainder taken from reference TRBV5-1 and TRBJ2-7, is KAGVTQTPRYLIKTRGQQVTLSCSPISGHRSVSWYQQTPGQGLQFLFEYFSETQRNKGNFPGRFSGRQFSNSRSEMNVSTLELGDSALYLCASSLTSGSGYEQYFGPGTRLTVT.

This clone showed up just once. The CDR3 nucleotides are TGCGCCAGCAGCCGACTCTACAGCGGGAGCACGTACGAGCAGTACTTC. It specifies CASSRLYSGSTYEQYF. V usage is TRBV5-1 and J usage is TRBJ2-7, with 8 bases matching TRBD2. CDR3 length: 16 residues. Germline V CDR1 and CDR2: SGHRS, YFSETQ. After removal of 4 bases from V and 4 bases from J, the junction contained 13 bases not matched to a gene.

This clone has just one count. V and J are TRBV19 and TRBJ2-3, with D uncertain. V dropped 6 bases and J dropped 6 bases, with 10 bases sitting between them. Germline V gene sequence: CDR1 LNHDA, CDR2 SQIVND (reference sequence). CDR3 length: 12 residues. CDR3 sequence: CASRASADTQYF. The CDR3 bases are TGTGCCAGTAGGGCAAGCGCGGATACGCAGTATTTT.

The rearrangement links TRBV5-1 to TRBJ1-4, with 10 bases that match TRBD1. With V trimmed by 0 bases and J by 8 bases, 7 bases remained unmatched. The CDR3 extends over 16 amino acids. CDR1 SGHRS and CDR2 YFSETQ come from the germline V gene. The CDR3 loop reads CASSLATGQGNEKLFF. DNA for the CDR3: TGCGCCAGCAGCTTGGCCACGGGACAGGGGAACGAAAAACTGTTTTTT.

The V and J genes are TRBV28 and TRBJ2-1; D is undetermined. The length of the CDR3 is 16 residues. Trimming shortened V by 7 bases and J by 4 bases, and 20 bases separated the two germline ends. The V gene's germline CDR1 is MDHEN and CDR2 SYDVKM. The CDR3 DNA follows: TGTGCCAGCACCAGCAAAGTACCGCCCCCATACAATGAGCAGTTCTTC. It translates to CASTSKVPPPYNEQFF.

The chain recombines TRBV6-6 with TRBJ1-1; a possible D gene is TRBD1 (5 bases). This CDR3 is built from 11 residues. Deletions cut 6 bases from V and 8 bases from J, with 10 bases between. Germline V gene data show CDR1 as MNHNY and CDR2 as SVGAGI (reference sequence). CDR3 sequence reads: CASRRDSEAFF. CDR3 sequence (DNA): TGTGCCAGCAGGCGTGACAGCGAAGCTTTCTTT.

V usage is TRBV6-1 and J usage is TRBJ2-5; weak D call: TRBD1 (6 bases). The V gene lost 0 bases and the J gene lost 4 bases, with 18 bases spanning the gap. The CDR3 spans 17 residues. From germline, CDR1 is MNHNS and CDR2 SASEGT. Here the CDR3 reads CASSEATLQGLAETQYF. In DNA form, the CDR3 reads TGTGCCAGCAGTGAAGCGACTTTACAGGGCTTGGCAGAGACCCAGTACTTC.

This chain connects TRBV6-1 to TRBJ1-2; no reliable D call. Germline CDR1 and CDR2: MNHNS and SASEGT. The length of the CDR3 is 17 residues. Trimming took 0 bases from V and 7 from J, leaving 21 bases between them. The CDR3 DNA reads TGTGCCAGCAGTGAAGCAATTCTCGCCGGACGGACGGCTGGCTACACCTTC. This translates into CASSEAILAGRTAGYTF.

The rearrangement links TRBV2 to TRBJ2-2; the match to TRBD2 covers 7 bases. CDR1 and CDR2 from the germline V gene are SNHLY and FYNNEI. V trimming: 2 bases; J trimming: 5 bases; junction bases outside the gene matches: 14. CDR3 length: 18 amino acids. The CDR3 bases are TGTGCCAGCAGTGAAAGGGGCCTAGGCCAGGGAGGGACCGGGGAGCTGTTTTTT. Its translation: CASSERGLGQGGTGELFF. The variable domain in full, with the rest retrieved from reference TRBV2 and TRBJ2-2, is EPEVTQTPSHQVTQMGQEVILRCVPISNHLYFYWYRQILGQKVEFLVSFYNNEISEKSEIFDDQFSVERPDGSNFTLKIRSTKLEDSAMYFCASSERGLGQGGTGELFFGEGSRLTVL.

The chain couples TRBV11-1 to TRBJ2-5, with D perhaps being TRBD1 or TRBD2 (6 bases each). V was pared by 1 base and J by 1 base, with 13 bases between. CDR3 length equals 16 residues. The V gene's germline CDR1 is SGHAT and CDR2 FQDESV (reference sequence). The DNA for the CDR3 is TGTGCCAGCAGCTTAGGGGAATCGGGGGCCCAAGAGACCCAGTACTTC. This translates into CASSLGESGAQETQYF. Complete variable domain (other parts from reference TRBV11-1 and TRBJ2-5): EAEVAQSPRYKITEKSQAVAFWCDPISGHATLYWYRQILGQGPELLVQFQDESVVDDSQLPKDRFSAERLKGVDSTLKIQPAELGDSAMYLCASSLGESGAQETQYFGPGTRLLVL.

The chain combines TRBV27 with TRBJ2-5; 14 bases align to TRBD2. Germline V gives CDR1 MNHEY, CDR2 SMNVEV (reference sequence). V shed 5 bases, J shed 4 bases, and the junction held 6 bases outside the gene matches. CDR3 length equals 16 residues. The CDR3, as DNA: TGTGCCAGCAGTCCGGGACTAGCGGGAGCGGGAGAGACCCAGTACTTC. Residues: CASSPGLAGAGETQYF.

The gene calls are TRBV7-2 and TRBJ2-7; TRBD1 is a possible D gene (6 bases). V lost 3 bases to trimming and J lost 1 base, with 10 bases between them. The germline V gene has CDR1 SGHTA and CDR2 FQGNSA. This CDR3 spans 14 amino acids. The CDR3 is CASSLGATSYEQYF. The CDR3 DNA reads as TGTGCCAGCAGCTTGGGGGCAACGTCCTACGAGCAGTACTTC.

The V call is TRBV28, the J call TRBJ2-5; the D call may be TRBD1 or TRBD2 (5 bases each). Germline CDR1 MDHEN, CDR2 SYDVKM. V gave up 4 bases and J gave up 1 base, with 13 bases separating them. This CDR3 is 15 amino acids long. The CDR3 is CASSSYPGTQETQYF. The CDR3 DNA is TGTGCCAGCAGTTCATACCCCGGGACCCAAGAGACCCAGTACTTC.

This clone was observed once. This chain links TRBV5-4 with TRBJ2-3; 10 positions match TRBD2. The V segment lost 7 bases and the J segment 5 bases; nucleotides outside the gene matches: 7. This CDR3 is built from 14 residues. Germline CDR1 and CDR2: SGHNT and YYREEE (reference sequence). This CDR3 reads CASRRAGGGDTQYF. Here the CDR3 DNA reads TGTGCCAGCCGTAGAGCGGGAGGGGGAGATACGCAGTATTTT.

The rearrangement uses TRBV5-4 and TRBJ1-2; possibly TRBD1 for D (6 bases). CDR1 is SGHNT and CDR2 is YYREEE in the germline V gene (reference sequence). This CDR3 is 15 amino acids long. V shed 2 bases and J shed 4 bases, with 15 bases lying between them. The CDR3: CASSFFGTSGYGYTF. CDR3 sequence (DNA): TGTGCCAGCAGCTTTTTTGGGACATCGGGCTATGGCTACACCTTC. The variable domain in full, completed from reference TRBV5-4 and TRBJ1-2, reads ETGVTQSPTHLIKTRGQQVTLRCSSQSGHNTVSWYQQALGQGPQFIFQYYREEENGRGNFPPRFSGLQFPNYSSELNVNALELDDSALYLCASSFFGTSGYGYTFGSGTRLTVV.